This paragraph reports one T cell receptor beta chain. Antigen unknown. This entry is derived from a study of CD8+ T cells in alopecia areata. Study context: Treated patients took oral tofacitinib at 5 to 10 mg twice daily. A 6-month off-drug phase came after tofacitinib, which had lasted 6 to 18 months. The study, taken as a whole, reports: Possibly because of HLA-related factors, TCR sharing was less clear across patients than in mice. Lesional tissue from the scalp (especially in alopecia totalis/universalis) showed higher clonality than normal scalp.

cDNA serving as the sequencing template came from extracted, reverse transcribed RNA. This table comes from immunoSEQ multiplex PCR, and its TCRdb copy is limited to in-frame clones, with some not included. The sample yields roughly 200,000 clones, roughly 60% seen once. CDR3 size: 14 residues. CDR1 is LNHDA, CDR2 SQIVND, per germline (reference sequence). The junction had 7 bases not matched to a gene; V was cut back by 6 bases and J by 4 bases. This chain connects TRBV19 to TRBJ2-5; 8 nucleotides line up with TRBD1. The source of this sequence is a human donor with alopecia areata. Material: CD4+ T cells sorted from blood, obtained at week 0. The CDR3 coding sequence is TGTGCCAGTAGACCATCAGGGGGCGGAGAGACCCAGTACTTC. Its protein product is CASRPSGGGETQYF.